These 24 T cell receptor beta chains were all obtained from the same sample, sequenced in a study of vaccination and CD4 T cells after COVID-19. Cultured CD4+ T cell DNA underwent sequencing with the Oncomine TCR Beta short-read assay. A single record per CDR3 protein comes from TCRdb applying MiXCR to the PCR reads. The data contain 9,500 to 15,000 distinct CDR3 sequences, approximately 52% of them singletons. Treatment given: approximately 10-day PBMC culture with coronavirus spike peptide pools or control peptides (ViraFEST assay). These TCRs' antigens remain unknown. The sample taken for sequencing was CD4+ T cells from blood, cultured in vitro. These receptors were taken from a human donor who had recovered from COVID-19.

The table lists this clonotype with a few counts. The gene calls are TRBV7-2 and TRBJ1-2, with a weak D call TRBD1 (6 bases). The V and J ends lost 4 bases and 9 bases respectively, with 21 bases between them. This CDR3 has 15 amino acids. Germline CDR1 reads SGHTA; CDR2 reads FQGNSA. The CDR3 nucleotides read TGTGCCAGCAGCTCGACCCGGGGGGCGGGACCTAGCTACACCTTC. Its protein product is CASSSTRGAGPSYTF.

The chain uses TRBV4-2 and TRBJ1-6; 8 bases agree with TRBD1. V was pared by 2 bases and J by 8 bases, with 5 bases of the junction left unmatched. Per germline, CDR1 LGHNA and CDR2 YNFKEQ. The CDR3 has 15 residues. CDR3 loop: CASSQPDRVDSPLHF. The CDR3 nucleotides are TGTGCCAGCAGCCAACCGGACAGGGTGGATTCACCCCTCCACTTT.

The genes are TRBV2 and TRBJ2-7; D gene ambiguous. V was cut by 0 bases and J by 2 bases, with 17 bases left in between. The CDR3 is 17 amino acids. Per the germline V gene, CDR1 is SNHLY and CDR2 is FYNNEI. This CDR3 reads CASSEAGMNRIPYEQYF. The CDR3 DNA reads as TGTGCCAGCAGTGAAGCGGGCATGAACCGAATCCCCTACGAGCAGTACTTC. Using reference TRBV2 and TRBJ2-7 for the parts outside the CDR3, the full variable domain is EPEVTQTPSHQVTQMGQEVILRCVPISNHLYFYWYRQILGQKVEFLVSFYNNEISEKSEIFDDQFSVERPDGSNFTLKIRSTKLEDSAMYFCASSEAGMNRIPYEQYFGPGTRLTVT.

In this sample, this clonotype turned up a few times. V usage is TRBV20-1 and J usage is TRBJ1-4, with a weak D call TRBD1 (5 bases). The V gene lost 5 bases and the J gene lost 11 bases, with 21 bases spanning the gap. Germline V gene lookup returns CDR1 DFQATT and CDR2 SNEGSKA (reference sequence). This CDR3 has 14 amino acids. DNA for the CDR3: TGCAGTGCTCCAGGAGGGGACGCTCAGACGAAACTGTTTTTT. Encoded protein: CSAPGGDAQTKLFF.

The J gene is TRBJ1-1, the V gene TRBV10-3, with 8 bases matching TRBD1. The CDR3 has 14 residues. Trimming cost V 7 bases and J 1 base; bases outside gene matches: 5. The V gene's germline CDR1 is ENHRY and CDR2 SYGVKD. The CDR3 loop is CAITLDRANTEAFF. Written as DNA, the CDR3 is TGTGCCATCACCTTGGACAGGGCGAACACTGAAGCTTTCTTT.

CDR3: CASSMGEVLGVTEAFF. CDR3 coding DNA: TGTGCCAGTAGTATGGGGGAAGTCTTAGGGGTCACTGAAGCTTTCTTT. The chain is built from TRBV19 and TRBJ1-1; D may be TRBD1 (5 bases). Looked up from germline, CDR1 is LNHDA and CDR2 is SQIVND (reference sequence). The CDR3 is made up of 16 amino acids. Deletions cut 3 bases from V and 4 bases from J, with 18 bases between. Supplemented by reference TRBV19 and TRBJ1-1, the full variable domain reads DGGITQSPKYLFRKEGQNVTLSCEQNLNHDAMYWYRQDPGQGLRLIYYSQIVNDFQKGDIAEGYSVSREKKESFPLTVTSAQKNPTAFYLCASSMGEVLGVTEAFFGQGTRLTVV.

The V and J genes are TRBV29-1 and TRBJ1-4, with 9 bases lining up with TRBD1. The CDR3 has 13 residues. From germline, CDR1 is SQVTM and CDR2 ANQGSEA. The junction had 7 bases not matched to a gene; V was cut back by 4 bases and J by 10 bases. The CDR3 spells CSVVGQGVGKLFF. The CDR3 DNA reads as TGCAGCGTTGTGGGACAGGGTGTCGGAAAACTGTTTTTT.

The J gene is TRBJ2-7, the V gene TRBV19; D unclear. Germline lookup yields CDR1 LNHDA and CDR2 SQIVND (reference sequence). V lost 4 bases to trimming and J lost 2 bases, with 12 bases between them. The CDR3 spans 14 residues. CDR3 in amino acids: CASSTAVPPYEQYF. The CDR3 bases are TGTGCCAGTAGTACGGCAGTACCTCCCTACGAGCAGTACTTC.

This sequence joins TRBV6-5 and TRBJ1-5; no reliable D call. There are 18 residues in the CDR3. The germline V and J ends were trimmed by 2 bases and 1 base, with 18 bases remaining between them. CDR1 and CDR2 from the germline V gene are MNHEY and SVGAGI. The chain's CDR3 is CASSYLSGEVTSNQPQHF. CDR3 in DNA: TGTGCCAGCAGTTACCTATCCGGGGAGGTAACGAGCAATCAGCCCCAGCATTTT.

CDR3 DNA: TGTGCCAGCAGCCCAGTGTATAAGGGCCCCCTCTTCGATGAGCAGTTCTTC. Amino acids: CASSPVYKGPLFDEQFF. The J gene is TRBJ2-1, the V gene TRBV7-6; D not certain. V lost 5 bases, J lost 8 bases, and 25 bases lay in between. The CDR3 covers 17 residues. CDR1 and CDR2 from the germline V gene are SGHVS and FNYEAQ. The full variable domain, completed using reference TRBV7-6 and TRBJ2-1, is GAGVSQSPRYKVTKRGQDVALRCDPISGHVSLYWYRQALGQGPEFLTYFNYEAQQDKSGLPNDRFSAERPEGSISTLTIQRTEQRDSAMYRCASSPVYKGPLFDEQFFGPGTRLTVL.

This chain joins TRBV6-1 and TRBJ2-1; TRBD1 matches at 7 bases. J lost 7 bases, V lost 7 bases, and 10 bases had no gene match. This CDR3 spans 14 amino acids. The V gene's germline CDR1 is MNHNS and CDR2 SASEGT. The chain's CDR3 is CASTSGQSRNEQFF. The CDR3 coding sequence is TGTGCCAGCACCTCGGGACAGTCCAGGAATGAGCAGTTCTTC.

This clonotype was found once. V and J are TRBV6-1 and TRBJ2-5; 7 positions agree with TRBD1. Looked up from germline, CDR1 is MNHNS and CDR2 is SASEGT. J lost 2 bases, V lost 4 bases, and 4 bases had no gene match. This CDR3 is built from 14 residues. The CDR3 coding sequence is TGTGCCAGCAGTGGCCAGACAGGGCAAGAGACCCAGTACTTC. As protein: CASSGQTGQETQYF.

This clonotype rates as medium-sized (0.01 to 0.1%). V is TRBV20-1 and J is TRBJ1-1; D is perhaps TRBD1 (5 bases). CDR3 length equals 16 residues. Germline V gene sequence: CDR1 DFQATT, CDR2 SNEGSKA (reference sequence). V gave up 4 bases and J gave up 2 bases, with 20 bases separating them. As DNA, the CDR3 is TGCAGTGCTATACTACCGCGGGGACTCTCTAACACTGAAGCTTTCTTT. Amino acids: CSAILPRGLSNTEAFF.

The V call is TRBV12-3 or TRBV12-4, the J call TRBJ1-2; 7 nucleotides match TRBD1. The CDR3 is 15 amino acids. After removal of 4 bases from V and 6 bases from J, the junction contained 11 bases not matched to a gene. The CDR3 sequence is CASSSEVRGRNGYTF. In DNA, the CDR3 is TGTGCCAGCAGTTCAGAGGTCAGGGGGAGGAATGGCTACACCTTC.

This rearrangement joins TRBV10-3 to TRBJ1-3; D gene ambiguous. CDR3 size: 14 residues. V shed 7 bases and J shed 1 base, with 11 bases lying between them. The germline CDR1 and CDR2 sequences are ENHRY and SYGVKD. The CDR3 DNA follows: TGTGCCATCACCCCGTCGGGATCTGGAAACACCATATATTTT. Translated, it gives CAITPSGSGNTIYF.

This chain joins TRBV5-1 and TRBJ1-1; 9 bases map to TRBD1. Germline V gene sequence: CDR1 SGHRS, CDR2 YFSETQ. J was trimmed by 3 bases and V by 0 bases; bases with no gene match: 9. The CDR3 extends over 17 amino acids. The DNA for the CDR3 is TGCGCCAGCAGCTTGGCGCCTCAAACAGGGGGCTACACTGAAGCTTTCTTT. Translating it yields CASSLAPQTGGYTEAFF.

This clonotype showed up just a few times. CDR3 nucleotide sequence: TGCAGTGCTAGCCTCCCGCGGGTAGATACGCAGTATTTT. Translated: CSASLPRVDTQYF. The chain joins TRBV20-1 to TRBJ2-3, with a possible D match to TRBD2 (5 bases). The V gene's germline CDR1 is DFQATT and CDR2 SNEGSKA (reference sequence). V lost 3 bases and J lost 5, with 12 bases in between. CDR3 length: 13 residues.

The CDR3 DNA is TGTGCCAGCAGTGCGGGCAGGGCTGTTGGCACTGAAGCTTTCTTT. Translating it yields CASSAGRAVGTEAFF. This chain links TRBV6-1 with TRBJ1-1, with a possible D match to TRBD1 (5 bases). Germline V CDR1 and CDR2: MNHNS, SASEGT. The V gene lost 4 bases and the J gene lost 4 bases, with 16 bases spanning the gap. This CDR3 is built from 15 residues.

This sequence joins TRBV27 and TRBJ1-6; no firm D call. The V end was cut by 4 bases, the J end by 13 bases, with 11 bases between. Looked up from germline, CDR1 is MNHEY and CDR2 is SMNVEV (reference sequence). The CDR3 totals 12 residues. The chain's CDR3 is CASSSPPHPLHF. The CDR3 region has the DNA TGTGCCAGCAGTTCCCCTCCCCATCCCCTCCACTTT.

The V and J genes are TRBV6-2 or TRBV6-3 and TRBJ2-2; D remains ambiguous. Trimming pared 0 bases from V and 6 bases from J, leaving 11 bases between. Germline CDR1 is MNHEY and CDR2 is SVGEGT. The CDR3 is made up of 15 amino acids. As DNA, the CDR3 is TGTGCCAGCAGTTACTCGAAAAAGCTCGCCGGGGAGCTGTTTTTT. As protein: CASSYSKKLAGELFF.

In this sample, this clonotype turned up a few times. The rearrangement uses TRBV6-2 or TRBV6-3 and TRBJ1-5; D possibly corresponds to TRBD1 (5 bases). Trimming pared 4 bases from V and 2 bases from J, leaving 18 bases between. The CDR3 is 17 amino acids. Germline V CDR1 and CDR2: MNHEY, SVGEGT. The CDR3 nucleotides are TGTGCCAGCAGTTCCCCGACGCAGGGAGTGGGCAATCAGCCCCAGCATTTT. It specifies CASSSPTQGVGNQPQHF.

The gene calls are TRBV20-1 and TRBJ2-7; no firm D call. Germline V gene lookup returns CDR1 DFQATT and CDR2 SNEGSKA (reference sequence). CDR3 length: 14 residues. V was clipped by 0 bases and J by 0 bases, with 9 bases between them. CDR3 DNA sequence: TGCAGTGCTAGAGATGTCTTAATCTCCTACGAGCAGTACTTC. Translated: CSARDVLISYEQYF.

This clonotype appeared a few times. The V gene is TRBV6-5, the J gene TRBJ2-1; TRBD2 might be the D (6 bases). Trimming removed 2 bases from V and 3 bases from J, with 14 bases in between. Germline V gene lookup returns CDR1 MNHEY and CDR2 SVGAGI. This CDR3 is 16 amino acids long. The CDR3 coding sequence is TGTGCCAGCAGTTACGGAGGGCGCGGTGGCTACAATGAGCAGTTCTTC. The encoded protein is CASSYGGRGGYNEQFF.

The chain is built from TRBV10-1 and TRBJ2-3; D not certain. Trimming cost V 3 bases and J 3 bases, with 13 bases left between them. Germline V gene data show CDR1 as WNHNN and CDR2 as SYGVQD (reference sequence). The CDR3 runs to 15 residues. DNA of the CDR3: TGCGCCAGCAGTGAACGGCAGTTTCTGACAGATACGCAGTATTTT. Its protein is CASSERQFLTDTQYF.